This is a list of T cell receptor beta chains from one sample in a study of graft-versus-host responses after intestinal transplantation. Clones were read by immunoSEQ multiplex PCR, and TCRdb kept only the in-frame ones, dropping some. The sample yields approximately 100,000 clones, 85% to 90% seen once. No antigen is known for these receptors. The material was unstimulated CD4+ T cells sorted from spleen or lymph node cells, obtained before intestinal transplant. These receptors were obtained from a human donor who received an intestinal transplant. The CDR3 runs from the conserved cysteine through the conserved F or W. D genes are given only for firm matches. Clone sizes are given selectively: once, few, many, or a class where the clone is expanded.

v_call	j_call	clone_size	d_call	cdr3_length	cdr3_aa	cdr3_nt
TRBV11-2	TRBJ1-6	.	.	16	CASSSPPGGGRSPLHF	TGTGCCAGCAGCTCCCCCCCCGGGGGCGGGAGGTCACCCCTCCACTTT
TRBV12-5	TRBJ2-1	.	TRBD2	17	CASGLVNGGGLYNEQFF	TGTGCTAGTGGTTTGGTAAACGGGGGGGGACTCTACAATGAGCAGTTCTTC
TRBV7-6	TRBJ2-1	.	.	14	CASSLVGGENEQFF	TGTGCCAGCAGCTTAGTAGGCGGTGAGAATGAGCAGTTCTTC
TRBV18	TRBJ2-3	.	.	12	CASSQSADTQYF	TGTGCCAGCTCGCAGTCCGCAGATACGCAGTATTTT
TRBV9	TRBJ2-5	.	.	14	CASSVVPPGETQYF	TGTGCCAGCAGCGTCGTCCCTCCCGGAGAGACCCAGTACTTC
TRBV23-1	TRBJ2-5	once	.	14	CASTKRQVQETQYF	TGCGCCAGCACCAAGCGACAGGTCCAAGAGACCCAGTACTTC
TRBV9	TRBJ1-6	few	TRBD1	19	CASSVEDRGLVLRNSPLHF	TGTGCCAGCAGCGTAGAGGACAGGGGGCTAGTACTACGTAATTCACCCCTCCACTTT
TRBV5-6	TRBJ2-5	.	.	14	CASSFGQPQETQYF	TGTGCCAGCAGCTTTGGGCAGCCGCAAGAGACCCAGTACTTC
TRBV5-6	TRBJ2-5	.	.	13	CASSSSDQETQYF	TGTGCCAGCAGCTCTAGCGATCAAGAGACCCAGTACTTC
TRBV13	TRBJ1-1	.	.	14	CASSTDRRSTEAFF	TGTGCCAGCAGCACGGACAGACGTAGCACTGAAGCTTTCTTT
TRBV10-3	TRBJ2-7	once	TRBD2	15	CAISELGTSGYEQYF	TGTGCCATCAGTGAGCTCGGGACTAGCGGGTACGAGCAGTACTTC
TRBV6-5	TRBJ2-7	.	TRBD2	14	CASPPTSGLYEQYF	TGTGCCTCCCCACCCACTAGCGGACTCTACGAGCAGTACTTC
TRBV5-1	TRBJ2-7	.	.	16	CASSLEMNRPSYEQYF	TGCGCCAGCAGCTTGGAGATGAACAGGCCCTCCTACGAGCAGTACTTC
TRBV19	TRBJ1-4	.	TRBD1	16	CASSIIPGQGNEKLFF	TGTGCCAGTAGTATAATACCGGGACAGGGCAATGAAAAACTGTTTTTT
TRBV6-5	TRBJ2-3	.	.	15	CASSYSGHATDTQYF	TGTGCCAGCAGTTACTCGGGACACGCCACAGATACGCAGTATTTT
TRBV6-5	TRBJ1-2	.	.	12	CASVRPGFGYTF	TGTGCCAGCGTTCGGCCGGGGTTTGGCTACACCTTC
TRBV19	TRBJ1-2	.	.	16	CASRRHAQTENYGYTF	TGTGCCAGTAGACGTCATGCCCAAACAGAGAACTATGGCTACACCTTC
TRBV5-1	TRBJ2-7	.	.	13	CASSQTTGSEQYF	TGCGCCAGCAGCCAAACGACAGGCTCCGAGCAGTACTTC
TRBV11-3	TRBJ1-1	.	.	15	CASSLGGSANTEAFF	TGTGCCAGCAGCTTAGGGGGCTCGGCGAACACTGAAGCTTTCTTT
TRBV6-5	TRBJ2-4	once	.	12	CASTGSKNIQYF	TGTGCCAGCACAGGGTCCAAAAACATTCAGTACTTC
TRBV20-1	TRBJ2-7	.	TRBD2	11	CSVRGRGEQYF	TGCAGTGTCCGAGGGAGGGGCGAGCAGTACTTC